This T cell receptor beta chain was documented in a study of T-cell memory formation after mild COVID-19. Overall study context: The TCR clusters were mostly specific to one donor. General observations from the study: Some clones that responded turned up in pre-infection memory, which suggests that cross-reactive memory joined in. CD4+ clones that contracted lay mainly in CM and EM; CD8+ ones lay in EMRA.

This clonotype was recorded at least ten times. Its antigen remains unidentified. 5'RACE primed from the constant segment yielded TCR alpha and TCR beta cDNA libraries bearing sample barcodes and UMIs. One entry per CDR3 protein, called by TCRdb with MiXCR from the 5' RACE reads. The table has about 340,000 distinct CDR3 sequences, 13% seen once. CDR3 length: 15 amino acids. J was trimmed by 2 bases and V by 4 bases; bases with no gene match: 5. Germline CDR1 reads SEHNR; CDR2 reads FQNEAQ (reference sequence). The chain has TRBV7-9 and TRBJ2-3; 8 bases map to TRBD2. This TCR was sampled from a young man who had mild COVID-19 (a few samples of this study predate the infection). Cell type and time point are not known. The source material was PBMCs or a T cell subset sorted from them (not recorded which). CDR3 amino acids: CASSSPAGDTDTQYF. The CDR3, as DNA: TGTGCCAGCAGCTCACCAGCGGGGGACACAGATACGCAGTATTTT.